One sample yielded the 29 T cell receptor beta chains listed below, sequenced in a study of cytotoxic CD8 clonotypes in ibrutinib-treated CLL. The repertoire was sequenced with immunoSEQ multiplex PCR; TCRdb's copy has only in-frame clones and lacks some. Among approximately 320,000 clones listed, approximately 67% were seen once. The specimen comprised PBMCs, sampled after 36 months of ibrutinib treatment. Receptor source: a human donor with chronic lymphocytic leukemia.

This CDR3 reads CASSPPAAYNEQFF. The DNA for the CDR3 is TGTGCCAGCAGCCCCCCGGCTGCCTACAATGAGCAGTTCTTC. V is TRBV7-6 and J is TRBJ2-1; D gene uncertain. CDR3 length: 14 residues. CDR1 is SGHVS, CDR2 FNYEAQ, per germline. V dropped 5 bases and J dropped 2 bases, with 10 bases sitting between them.

The J gene is TRBJ2-7, the V gene TRBV27; TRBD1 agrees at 8 bases. The trim removed 3 bases at V and 5 bases at J, leaving 6 bases unmatched. The CDR3 consists of 14 residues. CDR1 and CDR2 from the germline V gene are MNHEY and SMNVEV (reference sequence). The CDR3 coding sequence is TGTGCCAGCAGTTTTTGGCAGGGGGCGAACGAGCAGTACTTC. Amino acid sequence: CASSFWQGANEQYF.

V gene TRBV2 combines with J gene TRBJ1-3, with D perhaps TRBD1 (6 bases). V was trimmed by 10 bases and J by 2 bases, leaving 9 bases between them. CDR3 size: 12 residues. In germline, CDR1 is SNHLY, CDR2 FYNNEI. The CDR3 bases are TGTGCCAATAGGGGGGCTGGAAACACCATATATTTT. It is translated as CANRGAGNTIYF.

V and J are TRBV11-3 and TRBJ2-3; 7 bases match TRBD2. V was clipped by 5 bases and J by 4 bases; unmatched bases: 3. Germline loops: CDR1 SGHNT, CDR2 YENEEA. CDR3 length: 13 amino acids. The CDR3 spells CASSLGRADTQYF. The CDR3 DNA reads TGTGCCAGCAGCCTTGGGAGGGCAGATACGCAGTATTTT.

Only a few counts were recorded for this clone. V gene TRBV10-3 combines with J gene TRBJ1-2; D is perhaps TRBD1 (6 bases). Trimming cost V 6 bases and J 3 bases, with 14 bases left between them. Germline CDR1 is ENHRY and CDR2 is SYGVKD. The CDR3 has 14 amino acids. This CDR3 is CAISPNQGHYGYTF. The CDR3 DNA reads TGTGCCATCAGCCCTAACCAGGGGCACTATGGCTACACCTTC.

V usage is TRBV29-1 and J usage is TRBJ1-2; D gene uncertain. CDR3 length equals 12 residues. Trimming removed 4 bases from V and 2 bases from J, with 8 bases in between. Germline CDR1 SQVTM, CDR2 ANQGSEA. The chain's CDR3 is CSVGLGNYGYTF. The CDR3 nucleotides read TGCAGCGTTGGACTCGGAAACTATGGCTACACCTTC. Based on the CDR3 plus reference TRBV29-1 and TRBJ1-2, the full variable domain is SAVISQKPSRDICQRGTSLTIQCQVDSQVTMMFWYRQQPGQSLTLIATANQGSEATYESGFVIDKFPISRPNLTFSTLTVSNMSPEDSSIYLCSVGLGNYGYTFGSGTRLTVV.

The chain couples TRBV30 to TRBJ1-2; D ambiguous. Trimming took off 0 bases at V and 0 bases at J, with 11 bases between the two ends. The CDR3 covers 15 residues. Germline values: CDR1 GTSNPN, CDR2 SVGIG (reference sequence). The CDR3 DNA reads as TGTGCCTGGAGTGTAAAAGGGAGAACTAACTATGGCTACACCTTC. This encodes CAWSVKGRTNYGYTF. Looking up the rest from reference TRBV30 and TRBJ1-2 gives the full variable domain: SQTIHQWPATLVQPVGSPLSLECTVEGTSNPNLYWYRQAAGRGLQLLFYSVGIGQISSEVPQNLSASRPQDRQFILSSKKLLLSDSGFYLCAWSVKGRTNYGYTFGSGTRLTVV.

DNA for the CDR3: TGTGCCAGCAGTGAAATCAAGGAGTGGGAGCAGTACTTC. Translated, it gives CASSEIKEWEQYF. This chain joins TRBV6-1 and TRBJ2-7, with D hard to call. CDR3 size: 13 residues. V lost 2 bases and J lost 7, with 12 bases in between. CDR1 and CDR2 from the germline V gene are MNHNS and SASEGT.

The chain employs TRBV6-6 and TRBJ1-2; 9 bases align to TRBD1. Losses at the gene ends were 7 bases for V and 8 bases for J; bases not matched to a gene: 5. There are 12 residues in the CDR3. Germline V gene lookup returns CDR1 MNHNY and CDR2 SVGAGI (reference sequence). The CDR3, as DNA: TGTGCCAGCACACGGACAGGGGTAGGCTACACCTTC. Translating it yields CASTRTGVGYTF.

The gene calls are TRBV4-1 and TRBJ1-5; 8 bases are a match to TRBD1. With V trimmed by 0 bases and J by 5 bases, 3 bases remained unmatched. This CDR3 comprises 15 residues. The germline gives CDR1 MGHRA, CDR2 YSYEKL. This CDR3 reads CASSQDRDRYQPQHF. For the CDR3, the DNA is TGCGCCAGCAGCCAAGATAGGGACAGGTATCAGCCCCAGCATTTT.

This chain joins TRBV11-2 and TRBJ2-1, with 13 positions matching TRBD2. This CDR3 is built from 16 residues. Germline assignment: CDR1 SGHAT and CDR2 FQNNGV. V lost 5 bases, J lost 4 bases, and 5 bases stayed unmatched. Here the CDR3 reads CASSRLAGGLYNEQFF. The CDR3 DNA reads TGTGCCAGCAGCAGACTAGCGGGGGGCTTATACAATGAGCAGTTCTTC.

As regards this clone: Other DNA sequences in this specimen translate into the identical CDR3. The chain is built from TRBV7-9 and TRBJ1-2; no clear D. The CDR3 length is 15 residues. Germline V gene sequence: CDR1 SEHNR, CDR2 FQNEAQ (reference sequence). Trimming removed 0 bases from V and 2 bases from J, with 10 bases in between. The CDR3 DNA reads as TGTGCCAGCAGCTTAGCAGTCAGAAGCAACTATGGCTACACCTTC. Its protein is CASSLAVRSNYGYTF.

The chain combines TRBV5-4 with TRBJ2-7; D call uncertain. In germline, CDR1 is SGHNT, CDR2 YYREEE (reference sequence). V lost 2 bases and J lost 7, with 10 bases in between. This CDR3 contains 12 residues. CDR3 DNA sequence: TGTGCCAGCAGCTTTACTCCTCTGGAGCAGTACTTC. This gives the protein CASSFTPLEQYF.

The chain carries TRBV4-3 and TRBJ2-1; a weak D match, TRBD2 (7 bases). CDR1 LGHNA and CDR2 YSLEER come from the germline V gene. The CDR3 is 14 amino acids. The V and J ends lost 4 bases and 7 bases respectively, with 14 bases between them. The CDR3 coding sequence is TGCGCCAGCAGCCCTAGGGGGGGAAATAATGAGCAGTTCTTC. This gives the protein CASSPRGGNNEQFF.

The chain is built from TRBV7-3 and TRBJ2-7, with D possibly being TRBD1 (6 bases). V was clipped by 2 bases and J by 6 bases, with 11 bases between them. Germline V CDR1 and CDR2: SGHTA, FQGTGA. The CDR3 has 13 residues. The CDR3 region has the DNA TGTGCCAGCAGCTTAGAGGGGGTAACCGAGCAGTACTTC. It translates to CASSLEGVTEQYF.

This chain connects TRBV7-2 to TRBJ1-4; no firm D call. Trimming cost V 5 bases and J 7 bases, with 11 bases left between them. This CDR3 has 13 amino acids. The germline V gene encodes CDR1 SGHTA and CDR2 FQGNSA. DNA for the CDR3: TGTGCCAGCAGCCCTAATTCGCGTGAAAAACTGTTTTTT. Its translation: CASSPNSREKLFF.

This clone has only a few counts. The J gene is TRBJ1-1, the V gene TRBV6-4; D perhaps matches TRBD1 (5 bases). CDR1 is MRHNA, CDR2 SNTAGT, per germline. This CDR3 contains 14 residues. Trimming pared 6 bases from V and 1 base from J, leaving 12 bases between. The CDR3 DNA reads TGTGCCAGCAGATTCTCTACAGGGAACACTGAAGCTTTCTTT. Its protein is CASRFSTGNTEAFF.

This clone was detected once. The chain recombines TRBV6-6 with TRBJ2-1, with 10 bases aligning to TRBD2. The CDR3 is 15 residues long. Germline CDR1 MNHNY, CDR2 SVGAGI (reference sequence). V gave up 7 bases and J gave up 0 bases; unmatched junction bases: 3. This CDR3 is CASIRLAGSYNEQFF. The DNA of the CDR3 is TGTGCCAGCATCCGACTAGCGGGCTCCTACAATGAGCAGTTCTTC.

The chain couples TRBV7-2 to TRBJ2-2; D might be TRBD2 (7 bases). V lost 7 bases and J lost 4, with 19 bases in between. This CDR3 spans 16 amino acids. Germline loops: CDR1 SGHTA, CDR2 FQGNSA. The CDR3 loop is CASTVLGGPGTGELFF. The CDR3 DNA sequence: TGTGCCAGCACCGTACTGGGGGGGCCGGGCACCGGGGAGCTGTTTTTT.

The V gene is TRBV18, the J gene TRBJ1-1; a possible D gene is TRBD1 (5 bases). Germline V gene data show CDR1 as KGHSH and CDR2 as LQKENI. This CDR3 comprises 15 residues. Trimming stripped 3 bases from V and 1 base from J, with 12 bases between. CDR3 bases: TGTGCCAGCTCACCGCCCAGGGCTTGGAACACTGAAGCTTTCTTT. It is translated as CASSPPRAWNTEAFF.

This clone was recorded a few times. The rearrangement links TRBV19 to TRBJ2-7; D unresolved. This CDR3 is 13 amino acids long. The V and J ends lost 3 bases and 5 bases respectively, with 11 bases between them. From germline, CDR1 is LNHDA and CDR2 SQIVND (reference sequence). The CDR3 protein is CASSIIGFNEQYF. CDR3 sequence (DNA): TGTGCCAGTAGTATTATAGGGTTTAACGAGCAGTACTTC.

The chain recombines TRBV7-6 with TRBJ1-4; unclear D gene. This CDR3 has 13 amino acids. V shed 5 bases and J shed 5 bases, with 9 bases lying between them. Germline V lookup: CDR1 SGHVS, CDR2 FNYEAQ. The CDR3 loop is CASSADGNEKLFF. The CDR3 region has the DNA TGTGCCAGCAGCGCGGACGGGAATGAAAAACTGTTTTTT.

The CDR3 DNA reads TGTGCCAGCAGCTTAGCCTCCAACCAAGAGACCCAGTACTTC. Translating it yields CASSLASNQETQYF. The genes are TRBV7-9 and TRBJ2-5; D call uncertain. V was pared by 0 bases and J by 0 bases, with 5 bases between. Germline V lookup: CDR1 SEHNR, CDR2 FQNEAQ (reference sequence). The CDR3 runs to 14 residues.

This CDR3 reads CAPAFSQRAYNTEAFF. For the CDR3, the DNA is TGTGCTCCAGCATTCTCCCAGAGGGCGTACAACACTGAAGCTTTCTTT. The chain employs TRBV25-1 and TRBJ1-1; D is uncertain. The germline V gene has CDR1 MGHDK and CDR2 SYGVNS. This CDR3 is built from 16 residues.

As to this clone: At the DNA level, this CDR3 is encoded by other sequences in the same sample as well. V usage is TRBV7-2 and J usage is TRBJ2-7; a weak D match, TRBD1 (5 bases). The CDR3 runs to 17 residues. Germline V gene sequence: CDR1 SGHTA, CDR2 FQGNSA. V was clipped by 2 bases and J by 0 bases, with 17 bases between them. CDR3 protein: CASSLPSTAKFSYEQYF. CDR3 DNA sequence: TGTGCCAGCAGCTTACCTTCGACAGCCAAGTTCTCCTACGAGCAGTACTTC.

This sequence joins TRBV7-8 and TRBJ2-1; D is uncertain. V lost 2 bases and J lost 8, with 10 bases in between. Germline CDR1 reads SGHVS; CDR2 reads FQNEAQ. This CDR3 is 13 amino acids long. The CDR3 region is CASSLSLRDEQFF. DNA for the CDR3: TGTGCCAGCAGCTTAAGTTTGCGTGATGAGCAGTTCTTC.

This chain uses TRBV5-1 with TRBJ2-7, with 7 bases aligning to TRBD2. CDR3 size: 14 residues. V was clipped by 4 bases and J by 0 bases; unmatched bases: 4. CDR1 is SGHRS, CDR2 YFSETQ, per germline. CDR3 protein: CASSARDYSYEQYF. CDR3 in DNA: TGCGCCAGCAGCGCCCGGGACTACTCCTACGAGCAGTACTTC. The entire variable domain, with the rest obtained from reference TRBV5-1 and TRBJ2-7, is as follows: KAGVTQTPRYLIKTRGQQVTLSCSPISGHRSVSWYQQTPGQGLQFLFEYFSETQRNKGNFPGRFSGRQFSNSRSEMNVSTLELGDSALYLCASSARDYSYEQYFGPGTRLTVT.

The chain joins TRBV5-1 to TRBJ1-4, with D unclear. The CDR3 spans 14 residues. CDR1 and CDR2 (germline): SGHRS, YFSETQ. V lost 0 bases, J lost 1 base, and 4 bases lay in between. CDR3 DNA: TGCGCCAGCAGCTTGGAAATAACTAATGAAAAACTGTTTTTT. Its translation: CASSLEITNEKLFF.

The chain recombines TRBV5-6 with TRBJ1-2; perhaps TRBD1 as D (5 bases). There are 15 residues in the CDR3. Germline lookup yields CDR1 SGHDT and CDR2 YYEEEE. V was trimmed by 0 bases and J by 5 bases, leaving 14 bases between them. The DNA for the CDR3 is TGTGCCAGCAGCTTGGTTCAGCGGGACCATTATGGCTACACCTTC. Translated, it gives CASSLVQRDHYGYTF. Variable domain in full (rest from reference TRBV5-6 and TRBJ1-2): DAGVTQSPTHLIKTRGQQVTLRCSPKSGHDTVSWYQQALGQGPQFIFQYYEEEERQRGNFPDRFSGHQFPNYSSELNVNALLLGDSALYLCASSLVQRDHYGYTFGSGTRLTVV.